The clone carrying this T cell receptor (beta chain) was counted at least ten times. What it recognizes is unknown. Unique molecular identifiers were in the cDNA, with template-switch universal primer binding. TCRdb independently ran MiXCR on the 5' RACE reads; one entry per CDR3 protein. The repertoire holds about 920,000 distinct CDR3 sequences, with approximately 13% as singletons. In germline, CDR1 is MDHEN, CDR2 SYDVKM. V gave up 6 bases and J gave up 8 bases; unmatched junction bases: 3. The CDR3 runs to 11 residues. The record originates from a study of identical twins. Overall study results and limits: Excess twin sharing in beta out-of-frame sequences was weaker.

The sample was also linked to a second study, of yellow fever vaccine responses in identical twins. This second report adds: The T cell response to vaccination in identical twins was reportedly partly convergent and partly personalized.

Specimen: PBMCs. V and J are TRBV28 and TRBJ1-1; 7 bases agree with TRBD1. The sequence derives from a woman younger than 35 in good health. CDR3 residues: CASRVDREAFF. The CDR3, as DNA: TGTGCCAGCAGGGTGGACAGGGAAGCTTTCTTT.